A selection of T cell receptor beta chains follows, all from one sample in a study of CD8+ T cells in alopecia areata. Sequencing was performed with immunoSEQ multiplex PCR; in TCRdb, only in-frame clones are kept and a portion is missing. The sample lists roughly 150,000 clones, under 60% seen once, with roughly 19% in the top ten. This specimen consisted of CD8+ T cells sorted from blood, obtained at week 0. The source is a human donor with alopecia areata. Both conserved end residues are part of each CDR3. The D gene is left open where the match is weak. The size entry is marked missing in some rows and otherwise reads once, few, many or a size class.

clone_size j_call d_call v_call cdr3_aa cdr3_nt
. TRBJ1-5 . TRBV27 CASSREVNQPQHF TGTGCCAGCAGTAGGGAGGTAAATCAGCCCCAGCATTTT
. TRBJ2-7 TRBD1 TRBV29-1 CSVEGQRPYEQYF TGCAGCGTAGAGGGACAGAGGCCCTACGAGCAGTACTTC
. TRBJ2-6 . TRBV11-2 CASSLAGGSSGANVLTF TGTGCCAGCAGCTTAGCCGGCGGATCCTCTGGGGCCAACGTCCTGACTTTC
. TRBJ2-1 . TRBV29-1 CSVEDRNEQFF TGCAGCGTGGAAGACCGGAATGAGCAGTTCTTC
. TRBJ2-5 TRBD1 TRBV7-6 CASSLVGGQGQETQYF TGTGCCAGCAGCTTAGTGGGGGGACAGGGACAAGAGACCCAGTACTTC
. TRBJ2-7 TRBD1 TRBV30 CAWRFGQGAYEQYF TGTGCCTGGAGGTTTGGACAGGGGGCCTACGAGCAGTACTTC
. TRBJ2-1 . TRBV30 CAWAGASGYNEQFF TGTGCCTGGGCAGGGGCATCGGGGTACAATGAGCAGTTCTTC
few TRBJ2-1 . TRBV19 CASRDPGEGNEQFF TGTGCCAGTCGGGACCCCGGAGAGGGTAATGAGCAGTTCTTC
. TRBJ1-1 . TRBV29-1 CSVERNTEAFF TGCAGCGTTGAGAGGAACACTGAAGCTTTCTTT
. TRBJ1-5 TRBD1 TRBV11-2 CASSSGGGNQPQHF TGTGCCAGCAGCTCAGGGGGGGGCAATCAGCCCCAGCATTTT
. TRBJ2-3 . TRBV11-2 CASSLEFGEVWDTQYF TGTGCCAGCAGCTTGGAGTTTGGAGAAGTTTGGGATACGCAGTATTTT
. TRBJ2-3 . TRBV6-5 CASTQTSTDTQYF TGTGCCAGCACCCAGACTAGCACAGATACGCAGTATTTT
few TRBJ2-7 TRBD1 TRBV29-1 CSVETGTGSYEQYF TGCAGCGTTGAGACCGGGACAGGGTCCTACGAGCAGTACTTC
. TRBJ2-3 . TRBV30 CAWSGDTQYF TGTGCCTGGTCGGGAGATACGCAGTATTTT
many TRBJ2-7 . TRBV27 CASRADITYEQYF TGTGCCAGCAGGGCCGACATCACCTACGAGCAGTACTTC
. TRBJ2-7 . TRBV15 CATSREAGDHEQYF TGTGCCACCAGCAGAGAGGCAGGGGATCACGAGCAGTACTTC
. TRBJ2-7 . TRBV30 CAWSVGGDEQYF TGTGCCTGGAGTGTAGGTGGGGACGAGCAGTACTTC
. TRBJ1-1 . TRBV11-2 CASSLDLRTEAFF TGTGCCAGCAGCTTAGATCTTAGGACTGAAGCTTTCTTT
. TRBJ2-1 . TRBV4-3 CASSHSWGGLYNEQFF TGCGCCAGCAGCCATAGTTGGGGGGGCCTATACAATGAGCAGTTCTTC
. TRBJ2-7 . TRBV6-5 CASSPLGVYEQYF TGTGCCAGCAGCCCACTTGGGGTCTACGAGCAGTACTTC
. TRBJ2-3 . TRBV20-1 CSLRTDTQYF TGCAGTCTCCGCACAGATACGCAGTATTTT
few TRBJ2-5 TRBD2 TRBV29-1 CSSGVKLQETQYF TGCAGCAGCGGGGTTAAGCTCCAAGAGACCCAGTACTTC